Below are 4 T cell receptor beta chains sequenced from a single sample in a study of control samples from healthy donors and cancer patients. Measured with immunoSEQ multiplex PCR; TCRdb has only the in-frame clones, and not every one. Here the sample spans approximately 110,000 clones, 90% being singletons. Sequencing was done on a sample of blood. The receptor set was obtained from a human donor in good health. The donor label of this sample is uncertain.

The chain uses TRBV3-1 (or the pseudogene TRBV3-2) and TRBJ1-4; D is possibly TRBD1 (6 bases). This CDR3 contains 14 residues. CDR1 is LGHDT, CDR2 YNNKEL, per germline (reference sequence). V lost 6 bases, J lost 2 bases, and 10 bases lay in between. The CDR3 DNA is TGTGCCAGCAGTAAACAGGGTACTAATGAAAAACTGTTTTTT. Its protein product is CASSKQGTNEKLFF.

The chain employs TRBV3-1 (or the pseudogene TRBV3-2) and TRBJ2-2; D tentatively fits TRBD1 or TRBD2 (5 bases each). The CDR3 covers 15 residues. Trimming stripped 4 bases from V and 0 bases from J, with 9 bases between. Per the germline V gene, CDR1 is LGHDT and CDR2 is YNNKEL (reference sequence). The DNA of the CDR3 is TGTGCCAGCAGCCGCCGGGACGCGAACACCGGGGAGCTGTTTTTT. Translation gives CASSRRDANTGELFF.

The V and J genes are TRBV10-3 and TRBJ1-1, with TRBD1 identical over 7 bases. The CDR3 runs 14 residues. CDR1 is ENHRY and CDR2 is SYGVKD in the germline V gene. With V trimmed by 6 bases and J by 2 bases, 6 bases remained unmatched. CDR3 DNA: TGTGCCATCAGAGCCGGGACAGTAAACACTGAAGCTTTCTTT. It encodes CAIRAGTVNTEAFF.

The chain is built from TRBV4-1 and TRBJ1-4; no reliable D call. The germline V gene encodes CDR1 MGHRA and CDR2 YSYEKL. The V and J ends lost 2 bases and 10 bases respectively, with 8 bases between them. CDR3 length: 12 amino acids. CDR3 loop: CASSQTYRKLFF. The CDR3 DNA is TGCGCCAGCAGCCAAACATACAGAAAACTGTTTTTT.